The table lists the clone carrying this TCR beta chain with a few counts. Its antigen is as yet unknown. The data are from a study of blood T cells in healthy people across ages. Overall study results and limits: It was held that diversity estimates obtained from one million T cells represented underestimates. When set beside aged donors, long-lived donors presented more naive CD4+ cells and higher diversity.

Together with a sample-barcoded 5' primer, a J-beta primer mix was included in a second PCR lasting about 6 to 11 cycles. TCRdb re-derived calls from the 5' RACE reads in MiXCR, one entry per CDR3 protein. The sample has roughly 650,000 distinct CDR3 sequences; about a third are singletons. The CDR3 sequence is 14 residues long. Per the germline V gene, CDR1 is MNHEY and CDR2 is SVGEGT. V dropped 6 bases and J dropped 3; count of bases not matched to a gene: 3. Healthy Caucasians from Russia aged roughly 6 to 90 served as donors. Extraction of total RNA produced a minimum of 5.5 micrograms from each sample.

The chain recombines TRBV6-2 or TRBV6-3 with TRBJ2-5; 11 nucleotides line up with TRBD2. The sample comprised blood. The clonotype originates from a woman of 80 years or more in good health. CDR3 amino acids: CASRLAGVKETQYF. As DNA, the CDR3 is TGTGCCAGCAGACTAGCGGGAGTTAAAGAGACCCAGTACTTC.